The 21 T cell receptor beta chains below come from one sample, sequenced in a study of blood T cell repertoires in COVID-19. Repertoires were generated with immunoSEQ multiplex PCR, while TCRdb's copy carries only in-frame clones and drops some. The sample lists about 300,000 clones, around 88% occurring once. The sample was peripheral blood. The receptors stem from a woman under 40 who had recovered from COVID-19.

This sequence joins TRBV9 and TRBJ2-5, with 10 nucleotides matching TRBD1. The CDR3 loop spans 15 amino acids. CDR1 and CDR2 from the germline V gene are SGDLS and YYNGEE. With 4 bases clipped from V and 5 bases from J, the junction kept 8 bases outside the gene matches. Here the CDR3 reads CASSLRTGGSETQYF. DNA for the CDR3: TGTGCCAGCAGCCTTCGGACAGGGGGGTCGGAGACCCAGTACTTC.

The V gene is TRBV7-3, the J gene TRBJ2-5, with 12 nucleotides matching TRBD2. The V gene end was trimmed by 2 bases and the J gene end by 2 bases; junction bases not matched to a gene: 0. CDR1 and CDR2 (germline): SGHTA, FQGTGA. The CDR3 runs to 15 residues. The chain's CDR3 is CASSLLAGGQETQYF. CDR3 nucleotides: TGTGCCAGCAGCTTACTAGCGGGGGGGCAAGAGACCCAGTACTTC.

In this sample, this clone turned up once. V gene TRBV3-1 (or the pseudogene TRBV3-2) combines with J gene TRBJ2-3; 14 positions match TRBD2. Trimming removed 2 bases from V and 6 bases from J; junction bases left unmatched: 7. Germline V gives CDR1 LGHDT, CDR2 YNNKEL (reference sequence). There are 17 residues in the CDR3. Here the CDR3 reads CASSQRLAGGPNDTQYF. As DNA, the CDR3 is TGTGCCAGCAGCCAAAGACTAGCGGGGGGGCCTAATGATACGCAGTATTTT.

The genes are TRBV28 and TRBJ2-1, with 10 bases matching TRBD1. Germline CDR1 MDHEN, CDR2 SYDVKM. V lost 5 bases to trimming and J lost 12 bases; unmatched junction nucleotides: 10. The CDR3 loop spans 14 amino acids. CDR3 sequence (DNA): TGTGCCAGCAGTGGGGGACAGGGGAATTCTGGGCAGTTCTTC. Amino acids: CASSGGQGNSGQFF.

This chain connects TRBV5-1 to TRBJ1-1, with D perhaps matching TRBD1 (6 bases). V shed 3 bases and J shed 11 bases, with 23 bases lying between them. The CDR3 has 15 amino acids. CDR1 is SGHRS, CDR2 YFSETQ, per germline. CDR3 nucleotides: TGCGCCAGCAGCTCAACAGGGATTCGCCCCAATGACGCTTTCTTT. The encoded protein is CASSSTGIRPNDAFF.

This clone was seen a single time. V is TRBV7-3 and J is TRBJ2-3, with 8 bases identical to TRBD2. CDR3 length: 16 residues. The junction had 6 bases not matched to a gene; V was cut back by 4 bases and J by 0 bases. Germline-derived CDR1 and CDR2 are SGHTA and FQGTGA. This CDR3 reads CASSYLAGTSTDTQYF. The CDR3 DNA reads TGTGCCAGCAGCTATTTAGCGGGGACTAGCACAGATACGCAGTATTTT.

The J gene is TRBJ1-1, the V gene TRBV5-1; tentatively, D is TRBD1 (6 bases). This CDR3 contains 13 residues. Germline values: CDR1 SGHRS, CDR2 YFSETQ. Trimming took off 1 base at V and 7 bases at J, with 11 bases between the two ends. The CDR3 loop reads CASSLRQGYEAFF. The CDR3 nucleotides read TGCGCCAGCAGCTTGAGGCAGGGGTATGAAGCTTTCTTT.

Worth noting for this clone: Other nucleotide sequences in the sample specify the same CDR3. The chain joins TRBV2 to TRBJ1-2; no firm D call. V was trimmed by 1 base and J by 2 bases, leaving 11 bases between them. The CDR3 covers 15 residues. Germline CDR1 is SNHLY and CDR2 is FYNNEI. The CDR3 DNA reads TGTGCCAGCAGTGAAGGGCGCGGCGCCAACTATGGCTACACCTTC. Its protein is CASSEGRGANYGYTF.

The V call is TRBV3-1 (or the pseudogene TRBV3-2), the J call TRBJ2-1; tentatively, D is TRBD2 (7 bases). The germline V gene encodes CDR1 LGHDT and CDR2 YNNKEL (reference sequence). This CDR3 spans 14 amino acids. The germline V and J ends were trimmed by 6 bases and 7 bases, with 16 bases remaining between them. Here the CDR3 DNA reads TGTGCCAGCAGTCGGGCGGGGGCCAATAATGAGCAGTTCTTC. This encodes CASSRAGANNEQFF.

The V and J genes are TRBV6-4 and TRBJ2-6; D possibly corresponds to TRBD1 (6 bases). The CDR3 consists of 17 residues. Looked up from germline, CDR1 is MRHNA and CDR2 is SNTAGT. The ends were cut back, 5 bases at V and 0 bases at J, with 14 bases in the middle. In DNA, the CDR3 is TGTGCCAGCAGTCAGGGGCCTCTCAGCTCTGGGGCCAACGTCCTGACTTTC. This encodes CASSQGPLSSGANVLTF.

J is TRBJ1-3 and V is TRBV5-1, with a possible D match to TRBD1 (5 bases). Germline V gene data show CDR1 as SGHRS and CDR2 as YFSETQ. The V gene lost 5 bases and the J gene lost 0 bases, with 18 bases spanning the gap. This CDR3 has 17 residues. CDR3 coding DNA: TGCGCCAGCAGTAGACCGGGGGACGCTAACTCTGGAAACACCATATATTTT. It is translated as CASSRPGDANSGNTIYF. Combining the CDR3 with reference TRBV5-1 and TRBJ1-3 gives the whole variable domain KAGVTQTPRYLIKTRGQQVTLSCSPISGHRSVSWYQQTPGQGLQFLFEYFSETQRNKGNFPGRFSGRQFSNSRSEMNVSTLELGDSALYLCASSRPGDANSGNTIYFGEGSWLTVV.

The chain employs TRBV6-5 and TRBJ1-5; D is unclear. This CDR3 has 13 residues. CDR1 MNHEY and CDR2 SVGAGI come from the germline V gene. V lost 5 bases to trimming and J lost 9 bases, with 14 bases between them. The CDR3 loop is CASSTTSSWPQHF. The CDR3 region has the DNA TGTGCCAGCAGTACTACCTCGTCGTGGCCCCAGCATTTT.

This clone was counted only a few times. The chain is built from TRBV15 and TRBJ1-2, with unresolved D. The CDR3 length is 13 residues. CDR1 and CDR2 (germline): LNHNV, YYDKDF (reference sequence). V was pared by 4 bases and J by 5 bases, with 11 bases between. The CDR3 spells CATSTRGRYGYTF. In nucleotides, the CDR3 is TGTGCCACCAGCACCCGTGGGAGGTATGGCTACACCTTC.

This chain joins TRBV28 and TRBJ1-5; TRBD1 is a possible D gene (5 bases). Germline V gene data show CDR1 as MDHEN and CDR2 as SYDVKM. Trimming took 6 bases from V and 1 from J, leaving 13 bases between them. This CDR3 contains 15 residues. The CDR3 coding sequence is TGTGCCAGCAGCTCGGGGCGGGGAAGCAATCAGCCCCAGCATTTT. Protein product: CASSSGRGSNQPQHF.

V is TRBV5-5 and J is TRBJ1-3; unclear D gene. Germline CDR1 reads SGHKS; CDR2 reads YYEKEE (reference sequence). Between the trimmed V and J ends, which lost 2 bases and 4 bases, there was a span of 16 bases. The CDR3 runs to 16 residues. The CDR3 DNA follows: TGTGCCAGCAGCTTCCTAGGGAGCTCCCTCGGAAACACCATATATTTT. Translated: CASSFLGSSLGNTIYF. Full variable domain (rest looked up from reference TRBV5-5 and TRBJ1-3): DAGVTQSPTHLIKTRGQQVTLRCSPISGHKSVSWYQQVLGQGPQFIFQYYEKEERGRGNFPDRFSARQFPNYSSELNVNALLLGDSALYLCASSFLGSSLGNTIYFGEGSWLTVV.

This chain uses TRBV27 with TRBJ1-2; 7 bases fit TRBD1. The V segment lost 4 bases and the J segment 8 bases; nucleotides outside the gene matches: 19. The length of the CDR3 is 17 residues. Germline values: CDR1 MNHEY, CDR2 SMNVEV (reference sequence). The CDR3 protein is CASSYVPTGLEFVGYTF. DNA for the CDR3: TGTGCCAGCAGTTATGTACCGACAGGGCTCGAATTTGTAGGCTACACCTTC.

The chain is built from TRBV30 and TRBJ2-7; tentative D call: TRBD1 (6 bases). V lost 5 bases and J lost 0, with 14 bases in between. The length of the CDR3 is 14 residues. The germline gives CDR1 GTSNPN, CDR2 SVGIG (reference sequence). CDR3 protein: CAWDRRPSSYEQYF. The CDR3 bases are TGTGCCTGGGACAGGCGACCCTCCTCCTACGAGCAGTACTTC.

This rearrangement joins TRBV18 to TRBJ1-1, with 7 bases that match TRBD1. This CDR3 spans 16 amino acids. CDR1 and CDR2 (germline): KGHSH, LQKENI. J gave up 1 base and V 2 bases, and 7 bases lay outside the gene matches. The CDR3 bases are TGTGCCAGCTCACCATGGGTAACAGGGGCGAACACTGAAGCTTTCTTT. Translation gives CASSPWVTGANTEAFF.

The rearrangement joins TRBV30 to TRBJ2-5; 8 bases are shared with TRBD1. The CDR3 extends over 13 amino acids. J lost 5 bases, V lost 5 bases, and 7 bases had no gene match. The germline V gene has CDR1 GTSNPN and CDR2 SVGIG (reference sequence). The DNA for the CDR3 is TGTGCCTGGGACACAGGGGGTACGGAGACCCAGTACTTC. Its protein product is CAWDTGGTETQYF.

The chain is built from TRBV7-8 and TRBJ2-4, with D hard to call. CDR3 size: 13 residues. Germline CDR1 and CDR2: SGHVS and FQNEAQ. The germline V and J ends were trimmed by 3 bases and 2 bases, with 5 bases remaining between them. CDR3 DNA: TGTGCCAGCAGCTTGCTATCCAAAAACATTCAGTACTTC. Its translation is CASSLLSKNIQYF. Full variable domain (rest looked up from reference TRBV7-8 and TRBJ2-4): GAGVSQSPRYKVAKRGQDVALRCDPISGHVSLFWYQQALGQGPEFLTYFQNEAQLDKSGLPSDRFFAERPEGSVSTLKIQRTQQEDSAVYLCASSLLSKNIQYFGAGTRLSVL.

The chain employs TRBV5-1 and TRBJ2-2; a possible D gene is TRBD1 (6 bases). The CDR3 runs 16 residues. Germline V gives CDR1 SGHRS, CDR2 YFSETQ. V was pared by 1 base and J by 4 bases, with 14 bases between. The CDR3 nucleotides read TGCGCCAGCAGCTTGATAGGGACAAGCTCCACCGGGGAGCTGTTTTTT. The encoded protein is CASSLIGTSSTGELFF.